This TCR beta chain was sequenced for a study of T cells in Graves' hyperthyroidism and ophthalmopathy. Ophthalmopathy in the patients scored at least 3 on Clinical Activity Score and at least 4 on NOSPECS grade, lasting under 3 months. Patients were excluded for uncontrolled infection, other autoimmune disease, pregnancy or lactation. Diagnostic decisions used clinical symptoms, serum thyroxine and TRAb, thyroid ultrasound and orbital computed tomography. At least ten counts were recorded for this clonotype. What was amplified from RNA transcripts were TCR beta CDR3 regions. HTBI primers were the set used in a first-round RT-PCR of the TCR CDR3. TCRdb analysed the multiplex PCR reads with MiXCR anew, one entry per CDR3 protein. The sample lists 700,000 or so distinct CDR3 sequences; roughly 15% were seen once. This receptor was identified in a woman aged 50 to 65 with Graves' ophthalmopathy. Source material: blood.

The CDR3 bases are TGTGCCAGCAGTGGGGTCACCGGTAGCATTTACAATGAGCAGTTCTTC. Translating it yields CASSGVTGSIYNEQFF. The chain recombines TRBV28 with TRBJ2-1, with no clear D. Germline V gene sequence: CDR1 MDHEN, CDR2 SYDVKM. This CDR3 spans 16 amino acids. Trimming shortened V by 5 bases and J by 4 bases, and 18 bases separated the two germline ends.